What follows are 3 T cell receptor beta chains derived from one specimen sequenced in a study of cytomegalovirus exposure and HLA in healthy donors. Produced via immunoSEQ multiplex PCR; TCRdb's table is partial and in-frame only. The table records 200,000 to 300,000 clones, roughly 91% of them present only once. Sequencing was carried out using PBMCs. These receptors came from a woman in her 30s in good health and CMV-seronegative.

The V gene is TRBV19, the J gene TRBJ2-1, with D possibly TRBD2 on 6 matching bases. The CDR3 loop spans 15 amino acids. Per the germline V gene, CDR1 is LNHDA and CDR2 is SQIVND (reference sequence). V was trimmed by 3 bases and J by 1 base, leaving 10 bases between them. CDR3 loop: CASSIHGGSYNEQFF. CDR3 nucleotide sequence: TGTGCCAGTAGTATTCACGGAGGGTCCTACAATGAGCAGTTCTTC.

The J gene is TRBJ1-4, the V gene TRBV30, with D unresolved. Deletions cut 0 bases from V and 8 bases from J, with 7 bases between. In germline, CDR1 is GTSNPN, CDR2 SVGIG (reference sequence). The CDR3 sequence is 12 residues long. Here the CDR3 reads CAWSVRGEKLFF. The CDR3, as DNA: TGTGCCTGGAGTGTACGCGGGGAAAAACTGTTTTTT.

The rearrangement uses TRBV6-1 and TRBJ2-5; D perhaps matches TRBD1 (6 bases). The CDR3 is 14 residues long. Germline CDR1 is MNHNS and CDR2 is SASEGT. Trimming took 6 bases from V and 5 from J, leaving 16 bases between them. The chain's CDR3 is CASRIIQGYETQYF. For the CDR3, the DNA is TGTGCCAGCAGAATTATACAGGGCTACGAGACCCAGTACTTC.